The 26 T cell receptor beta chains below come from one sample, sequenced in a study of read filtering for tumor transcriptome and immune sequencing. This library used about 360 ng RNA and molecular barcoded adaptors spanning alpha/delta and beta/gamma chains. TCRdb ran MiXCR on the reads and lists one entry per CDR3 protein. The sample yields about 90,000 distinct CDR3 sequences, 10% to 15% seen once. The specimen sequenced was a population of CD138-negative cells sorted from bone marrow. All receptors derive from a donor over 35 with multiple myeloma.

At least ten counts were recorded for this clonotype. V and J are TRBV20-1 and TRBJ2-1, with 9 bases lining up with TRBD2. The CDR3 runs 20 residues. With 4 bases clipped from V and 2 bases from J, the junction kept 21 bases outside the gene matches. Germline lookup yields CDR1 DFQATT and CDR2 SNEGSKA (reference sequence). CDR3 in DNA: TGCAGTGCTACCGAAATTGATTTAGCGGGAGACCTCGAAACCTACAATGAGCAGTTCTTC. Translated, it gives CSATEIDLAGDLETYNEQFF.

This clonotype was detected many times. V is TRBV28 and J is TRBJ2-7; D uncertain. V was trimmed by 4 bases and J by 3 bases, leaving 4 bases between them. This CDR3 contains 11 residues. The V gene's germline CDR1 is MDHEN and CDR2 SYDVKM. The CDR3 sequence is CASSSYYEQYF. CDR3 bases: TGTGCCAGCAGTTCATACTACGAGCAGTACTTC.

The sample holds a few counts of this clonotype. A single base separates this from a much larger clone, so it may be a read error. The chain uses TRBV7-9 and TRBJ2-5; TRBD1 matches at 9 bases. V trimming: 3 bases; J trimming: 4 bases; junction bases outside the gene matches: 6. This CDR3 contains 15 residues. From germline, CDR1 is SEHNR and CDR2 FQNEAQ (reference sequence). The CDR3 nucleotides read TGTGCCAGCAGCTTCGGGACAGGGTTTCGAGAGACCCAGTACTTC. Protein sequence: CASSFGTGFRETQYF.

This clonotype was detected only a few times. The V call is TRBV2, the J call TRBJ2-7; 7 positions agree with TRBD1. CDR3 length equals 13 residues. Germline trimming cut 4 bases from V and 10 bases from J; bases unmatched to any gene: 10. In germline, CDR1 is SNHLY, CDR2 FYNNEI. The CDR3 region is CASSGQGRGKQYF. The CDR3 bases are TGTGCCAGCAGTGGACAGGGCAGAGGGAAACAGTACTTC.

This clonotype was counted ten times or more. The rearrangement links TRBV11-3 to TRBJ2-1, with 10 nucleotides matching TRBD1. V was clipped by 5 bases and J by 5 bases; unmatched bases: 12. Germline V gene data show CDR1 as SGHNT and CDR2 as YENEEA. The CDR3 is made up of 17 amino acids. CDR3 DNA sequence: TGTGCCAGCAGCGGACGCCCGGGACAGGGGAGGAACAATGAGCAGTTCTTC. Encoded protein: CASSGRPGQGRNNEQFF. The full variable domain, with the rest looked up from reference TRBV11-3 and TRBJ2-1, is EAGVVQSPRYKIIEKKQPVAFWCNPISGHNTLYWYLQNLGQGPELLIRYENEEAVDDSQLPKDRFSAERLKGVDSTLKIQPAELGDSAVYLCASSGRPGQGRNNEQFFGPGTRLTVL.

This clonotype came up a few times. The CDR3, as DNA: TGTGCCAGCAGCAGGGGACAGGGAGAGACCCAGTACTTC. It yields the protein CASSRGQGETQYF. The genes are TRBV7-9 and TRBJ2-5; 9 bases fit TRBD1. Germline CDR1 and CDR2: SEHNR and FQNEAQ (reference sequence). CDR3 length equals 13 residues. With 5 bases clipped from V and 4 bases from J, the junction kept 2 bases outside the gene matches.

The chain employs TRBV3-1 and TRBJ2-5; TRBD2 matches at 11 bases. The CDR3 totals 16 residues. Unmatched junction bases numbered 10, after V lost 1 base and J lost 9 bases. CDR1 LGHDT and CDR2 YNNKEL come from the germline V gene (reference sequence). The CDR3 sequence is CASSQGLAGPGEAQYF. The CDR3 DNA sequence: TGTGCCAGCAGCCAAGGACTAGCGGGACCAGGGGAGGCCCAGTACTTC.

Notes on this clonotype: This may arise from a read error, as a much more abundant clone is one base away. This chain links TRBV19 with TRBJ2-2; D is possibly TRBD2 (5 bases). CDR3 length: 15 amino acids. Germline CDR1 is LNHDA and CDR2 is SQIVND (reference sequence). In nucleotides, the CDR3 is TGTGCCAGTAGTATCTCCGGTGGAAACACCGGGGAGCAGTTTTTT. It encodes CASSISGGNTGEQFF.

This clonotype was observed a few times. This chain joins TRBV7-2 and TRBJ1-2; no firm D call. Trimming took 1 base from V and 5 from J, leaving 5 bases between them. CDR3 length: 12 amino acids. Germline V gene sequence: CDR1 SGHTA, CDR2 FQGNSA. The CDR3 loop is CASSLEAYGYTF. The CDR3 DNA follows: TGTGCCAGCAGCTTAGAAGCTTATGGCTACACCTTC.

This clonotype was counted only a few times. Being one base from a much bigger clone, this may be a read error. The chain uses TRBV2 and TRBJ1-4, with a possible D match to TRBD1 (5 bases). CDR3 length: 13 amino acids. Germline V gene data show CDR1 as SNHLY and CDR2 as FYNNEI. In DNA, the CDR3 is TGTGCCAGCAGTCGGGACCATAATGAAAAACGGTTTTTT. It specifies CASSRDHNEKRFF.

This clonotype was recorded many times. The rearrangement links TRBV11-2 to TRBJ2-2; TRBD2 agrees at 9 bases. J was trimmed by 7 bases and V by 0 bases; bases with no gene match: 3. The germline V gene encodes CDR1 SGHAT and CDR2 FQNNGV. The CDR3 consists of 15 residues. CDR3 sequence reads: CASSLDLAGHGELFF. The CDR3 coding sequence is TGTGCCAGCAGCTTAGACCTAGCGGGACACGGGGAGCTGTTTTTT.

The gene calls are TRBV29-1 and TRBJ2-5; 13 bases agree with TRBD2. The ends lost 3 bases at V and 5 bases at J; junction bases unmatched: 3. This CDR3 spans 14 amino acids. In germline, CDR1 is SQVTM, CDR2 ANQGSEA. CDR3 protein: CSVDGTSGTETQYF. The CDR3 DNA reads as TGCAGCGTTGATGGGACTAGCGGGACTGAGACCCAGTACTTC.

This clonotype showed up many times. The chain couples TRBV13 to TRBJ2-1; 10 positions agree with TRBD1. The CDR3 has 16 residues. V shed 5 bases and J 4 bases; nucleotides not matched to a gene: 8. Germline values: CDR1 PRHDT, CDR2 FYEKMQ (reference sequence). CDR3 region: CASSLHRDRGYNEQFF. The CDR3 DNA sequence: TGTGCCAGCAGCCTACACCGGGACAGGGGTTACAATGAGCAGTTCTTC.

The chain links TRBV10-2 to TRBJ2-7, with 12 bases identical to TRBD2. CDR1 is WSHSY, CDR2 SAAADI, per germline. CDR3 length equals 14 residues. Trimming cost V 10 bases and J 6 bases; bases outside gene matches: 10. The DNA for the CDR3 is TGCGCCACCTCCGAGACTAGCGGGAGTGTCGAGCAGTACTTC. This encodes CATSETSGSVEQYF.

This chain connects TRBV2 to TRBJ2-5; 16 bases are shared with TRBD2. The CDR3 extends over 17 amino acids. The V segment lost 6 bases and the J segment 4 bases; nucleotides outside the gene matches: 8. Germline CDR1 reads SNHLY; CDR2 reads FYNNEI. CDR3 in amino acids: CASRTGLAGGLLETQYF. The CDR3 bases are TGTGCCAGCAGGACGGGACTAGCGGGAGGGCTGTTAGAGACCCAGTACTTC.

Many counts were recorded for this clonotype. The CDR3 loop is CASRWYGPTDTQYF. CDR3 DNA sequence: TGTGCCAGCAGGTGGTACGGACCCACAGATACGCAGTATTTT. V gene TRBV2 combines with J gene TRBJ2-3; D is ambiguous. The germline V gene has CDR1 SNHLY and CDR2 FYNNEI. V was clipped by 6 bases and J by 2 bases, with 12 bases between them. The CDR3 sequence is 14 residues long.

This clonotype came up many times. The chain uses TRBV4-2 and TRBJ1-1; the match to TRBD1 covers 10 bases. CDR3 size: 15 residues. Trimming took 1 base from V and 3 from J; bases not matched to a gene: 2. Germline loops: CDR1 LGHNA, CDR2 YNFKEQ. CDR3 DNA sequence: TGTGCCAGCAGCCAAGGCGGGACAGGGGACACTGAAGCTTTCTTT. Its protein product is CASSQGGTGDTEAFF.

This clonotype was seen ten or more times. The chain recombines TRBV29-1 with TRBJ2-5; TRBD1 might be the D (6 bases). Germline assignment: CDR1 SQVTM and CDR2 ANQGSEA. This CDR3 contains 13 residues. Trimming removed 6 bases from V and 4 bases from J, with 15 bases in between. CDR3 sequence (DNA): TGCAGCGTCGCCAGGGGCCGGGGAGAGACCCAGTACTTC. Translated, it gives CSVARGRGETQYF.

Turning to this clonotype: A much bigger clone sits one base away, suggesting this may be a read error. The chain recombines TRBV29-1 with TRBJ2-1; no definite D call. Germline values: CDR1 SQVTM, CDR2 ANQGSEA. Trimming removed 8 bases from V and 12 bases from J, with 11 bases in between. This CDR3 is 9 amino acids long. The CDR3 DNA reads TGCAGCTCTACACCTGGGCAGTTCTTC. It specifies CSSTPGQFF.

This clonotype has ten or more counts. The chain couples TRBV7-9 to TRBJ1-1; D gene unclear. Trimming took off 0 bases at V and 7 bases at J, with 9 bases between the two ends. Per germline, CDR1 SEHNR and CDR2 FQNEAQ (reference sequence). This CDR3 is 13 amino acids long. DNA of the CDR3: TGTGCCAGCAGCTTAGCGGTGGGCCTTGAAGCTTTCTTT. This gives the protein CASSLAVGLEAFF. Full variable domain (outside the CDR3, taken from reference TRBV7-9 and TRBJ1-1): DTGVSQNPRHKITKRGQNVTFRCDPISEHNRLYWYRQTLGQGPEFLTYFQNEAQLEKSRLLSDRFSAERPKGSFSTLEIQRTEQGDSAMYLCASSLAVGLEAFFGQGTRLTVV.

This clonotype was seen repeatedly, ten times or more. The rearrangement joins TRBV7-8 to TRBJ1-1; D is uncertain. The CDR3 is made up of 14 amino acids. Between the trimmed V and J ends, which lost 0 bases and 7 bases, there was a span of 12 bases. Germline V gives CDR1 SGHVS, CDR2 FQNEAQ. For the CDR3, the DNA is TGTGCCAGCAGCTTAGCGCAAACAGCGGGTGAAGCTTTCTTT. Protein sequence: CASSLAQTAGEAFF.

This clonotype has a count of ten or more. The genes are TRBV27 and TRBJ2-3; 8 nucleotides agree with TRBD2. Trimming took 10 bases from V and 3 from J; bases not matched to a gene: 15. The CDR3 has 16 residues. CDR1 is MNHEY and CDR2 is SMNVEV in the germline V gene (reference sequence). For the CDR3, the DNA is TGTGCCACCGGGGGGGGGACGAGCAGGATGACAGATACGCAGTATTTT. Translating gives CATGGGTSRMTDTQYF.

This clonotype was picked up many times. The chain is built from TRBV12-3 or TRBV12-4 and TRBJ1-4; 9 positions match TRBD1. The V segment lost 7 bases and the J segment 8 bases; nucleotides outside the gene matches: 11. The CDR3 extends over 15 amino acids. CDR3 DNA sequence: TGTGCCAGCACACCCGGGACAGGGCTTAAGGAAAAACTGTTTTTT. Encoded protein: CASTPGTGLKEKLFF.

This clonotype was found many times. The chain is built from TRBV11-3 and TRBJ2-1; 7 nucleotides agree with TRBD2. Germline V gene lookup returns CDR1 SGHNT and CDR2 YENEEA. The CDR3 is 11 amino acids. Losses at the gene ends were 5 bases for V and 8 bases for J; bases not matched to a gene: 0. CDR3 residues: CASSLADEQFF. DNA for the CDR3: TGTGCCAGCAGCCTAGCGGATGAGCAGTTCTTC. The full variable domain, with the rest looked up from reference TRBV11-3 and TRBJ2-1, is EAGVVQSPRYKIIEKKQPVAFWCNPISGHNTLYWYLQNLGQGPELLIRYENEEAVDDSQLPKDRFSAERLKGVDSTLKIQPAELGDSAVYLCASSLADEQFFGPGTRLTVL.

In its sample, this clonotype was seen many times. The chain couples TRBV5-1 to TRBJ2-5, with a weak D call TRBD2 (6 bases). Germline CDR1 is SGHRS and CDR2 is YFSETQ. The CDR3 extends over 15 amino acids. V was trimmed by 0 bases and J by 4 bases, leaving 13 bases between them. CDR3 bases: TGCGCCAGCAGCTTGGAGGGCACCGGGGGAGAGACCCAGTACTTC. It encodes CASSLEGTGGETQYF.

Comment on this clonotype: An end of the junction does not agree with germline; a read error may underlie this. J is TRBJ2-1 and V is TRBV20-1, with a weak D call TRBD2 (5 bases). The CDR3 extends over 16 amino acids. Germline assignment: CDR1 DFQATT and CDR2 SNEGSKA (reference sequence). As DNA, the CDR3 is TGCGGTGCTAGAGATCTGGAGGCAAGCTCCTACAGTGAGCAGTTCTTC. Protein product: CGARDLEASSYSEQFF.